Each of the 31 T cell receptor beta chains below was sequenced from the same sample in a study of T cells after yellow fever vaccination. Via MiXCR, TCRdb re-called the 5' RACE reads, giving one row per CDR3 protein. Among 50,000 to 60,000 distinct CDR3 sequences listed, 4.5% to 6% were seen once. The specimen was PBMCs, either bulk or a sorted T-cell subset (CD4+, CD8+, memory, or dextramer-sorted; not recorded which), collected on the day of the yellow fever booster vaccination. The receptors were sampled from a man between 18 and 29 years old who received the YFV17D yellow fever vaccine.

This clonotype was recorded many times. V gene TRBV11-3 combines with J gene TRBJ2-3, with D unclear. Germline V gene sequence: CDR1 SGHNT, CDR2 YENEEA. V was trimmed by 5 bases and J by 0 bases, leaving 9 bases between them. The CDR3 runs 14 residues. CDR3 DNA sequence: TGTGCCAGCAGCCCCTGGGGAAGCACAGATACGCAGTATTTT. Its translation: CASSPWGSTDTQYF. Full variable domain (outside the CDR3, taken from reference TRBV11-3 and TRBJ2-3): EAGVVQSPRYKIIEKKQPVAFWCNPISGHNTLYWYLQNLGQGPELLIRYENEEAVDDSQLPKDRFSAERLKGVDSTLKIQPAELGDSAVYLCASSPWGSTDTQYFGPGTRLTVL.

The rearrangement links TRBV9 to TRBJ2-7; D uncertain. The length of the CDR3 is 14 residues. CDR1 is SGDLS and CDR2 is YYNGEE in the germline V gene. The ends were cut back, 0 bases at V and 0 bases at J, with 7 bases in the middle. In nucleotides, the CDR3 is TGTGCCAGCAGCGTAGGGTCCCCCTCCTACGAGCAGTACTTC. Its translation is CASSVGSPSYEQYF. The full variable domain, with the rest looked up from reference TRBV9 and TRBJ2-7, is DSGVTQTPKHLITATGQRVTLRCSPRSGDLSVYWYQQSLDQGLQFLIQYYNGEERAKGNILERFSAQQFPDLHSELNLSSLELGDSALYFCASSVGSPSYEQYFGPGTRLTVT.

This clonotype was detected only a few times. The chain couples TRBV11-2 to TRBJ2-7; D is perhaps TRBD2 (6 bases). The germline CDR1 and CDR2 sequences are SGHAT and FQNNGV. Trimming cost V 11 bases and J 4 bases, with 21 bases left between them. CDR3 length equals 14 residues. DNA for the CDR3: TGTGCCTGTTCGGATTGGGGCGGACTATACGAGCAGTACGTC. This translates into CACSDWGGLYEQYV.

This chain joins TRBV6-6 and TRBJ2-2; D not certain. The germline V and J ends were trimmed by 8 bases and 7 bases, with 17 bases remaining between them. The germline gives CDR1 MNHNY, CDR2 SVGAGI (reference sequence). CDR3 length: 14 amino acids. CDR3 coding DNA: TGTGCCAGCGGGCTTTCCATGGGCGGCGGGGAGCTGTTTTTT. This sequence encodes CASGLSMGGGELFF.

This clonotype occurred many times. This rearrangement joins TRBV7-2 to TRBJ2-1; 13 bases agree with TRBD2. Trimming at V came to 1 base and at J to 6 bases, leaving 0 bases not matched to a gene. Per germline, CDR1 SGHTA and CDR2 FQGNSA. The CDR3 loop spans 15 amino acids. The CDR3 sequence is CASSLGLAGGNEQFF. CDR3 in DNA: TGTGCCAGCAGCTTAGGACTAGCGGGGGGCAATGAGCAGTTCTTC.

J is TRBJ1-1 and V is TRBV5-5, with TRBD1 matching 7 bases. The CDR3 runs to 15 residues. The V segment lost 2 bases and the J segment 4 bases; nucleotides outside the gene matches: 8. The V gene's germline CDR1 is SGHKS and CDR2 YYEKEE (reference sequence). DNA for the CDR3: TGTGCCAGCAGCTTTCGGACAGGACTAAGCACTGAAGCTTTCTTT. Translation: CASSFRTGLSTEAFF.

This clonotype was detected many times. The chain is built from TRBV5-1 and TRBJ2-3, with 8 bases fitting TRBD2. Germline CDR1 is SGHRS and CDR2 is YFSETQ. The CDR3 consists of 15 residues. V lost 0 bases and J lost 3; bases outside the gene matches: 3. DNA for the CDR3: TGCGCCAGCAGCTTGGCGGGGGGGCCGACAGATACGCAGTATTTT. It yields the protein CASSLAGGPTDTQYF.

This clonotype was detected a few times. V and J are TRBV4-1 and TRBJ1-5; D gene ambiguous. CDR3 length: 13 residues. The germline V and J ends were trimmed by 1 base and 6 bases, with 7 bases remaining between them. The germline V gene encodes CDR1 MGHRA and CDR2 YSYEKL. As DNA, the CDR3 is TGCGCCAGCAGCCAAGTTATCAGTCAGCCCCAGCATTTT. This codes for CASSQVISQPQHF.

CDR3 DNA: TGTGCCAGCAGTCCCACACCAGACAGTAACTCCTATAATTCACCCCTCCACTTT. Translation gives CASSPTPDSNSYNSPLHF. The chain employs TRBV6-5 and TRBJ1-6, with D possibly matching TRBD1 (5 bases). Germline-derived CDR1 and CDR2 are MNHEY and SVGAGI. The V end was cut by 5 bases, the J end by 0 bases, with 17 bases between. The CDR3 runs 18 residues.

This clonotype was seen a handful of times. The chain joins TRBV20-1 to TRBJ1-2; D possibly corresponds to TRBD1 (6 bases). The CDR3 is 13 residues long. From germline, CDR1 is DFQATT and CDR2 SNEGSKA (reference sequence). The ends were cut back, 6 bases at V and 8 bases at J, with 19 bases in the middle. In DNA, the CDR3 is TGCAGTGCCCCCAACCCCGGGACAAACGGCTACACCTTC. Translating it yields CSAPNPGTNGYTF.

A note on this clonotype: Compared with germline, one end of the junction differs, possibly owing to a read error. V gene TRBV4-3 combines with J gene TRBJ1-1, with D uncertain. The CDR3 sequence is 15 residues long. The germline V gene encodes CDR1 LGHNA and CDR2 YSLEER. The CDR3 loop is CASSQDPRRVTEASF. In nucleotides, the CDR3 is TGCGCCAGCAGCCAAGACCCCCGGAGGGTCACTGAAGCTTCCTTT.

This clonotype showed up many times. The V gene is TRBV5-1, the J gene TRBJ2-1; 9 nucleotides match TRBD1. The germline V gene has CDR1 SGHRS and CDR2 YFSETQ. Losses at the gene ends were 5 bases for V and 7 bases for J; bases not matched to a gene: 7. The CDR3 has 14 residues. Here the CDR3 reads CASSRGTGLNEQFF. For the CDR3, the DNA is TGCGCCAGCAGTAGAGGGACAGGGTTGAATGAGCAGTTCTTC.

V usage is TRBV27 and J usage is TRBJ1-2; no reliable D call. Germline V lookup: CDR1 MNHEY, CDR2 SMNVEV (reference sequence). CDR3 length: 15 residues. Trimming removed 5 bases from V and 4 bases from J, with 17 bases in between. CDR3 protein: CASSPDYGFVYGYTF. The CDR3 region has the DNA TGTGCCAGCAGTCCCGACTACGGGTTTGTCTATGGCTACACCTTC.

This clonotype was recorded a few times. The J gene is TRBJ2-1, the V gene TRBV5-6; the D is unclear. V dropped 1 base and J dropped 0 bases, with 5 bases sitting between them. This CDR3 is 14 amino acids long. Germline CDR1 reads SGHDT; CDR2 reads YYEEEE. The CDR3 region has the DNA TGTGCCAGCAGCTTGTTGCGCTCCTACAATGAGCAGTTCTTC. Translation gives CASSLLRSYNEQFF. Variable domain in full (rest from reference TRBV5-6 and TRBJ2-1): DAGVTQSPTHLIKTRGQQVTLRCSPKSGHDTVSWYQQALGQGPQFIFQYYEEEERQRGNFPDRFSGHQFPNYSSELNVNALLLGDSALYLCASSLLRSYNEQFFGPGTRLTVL.

J is TRBJ1-1 and V is TRBV29-1; weak D call: TRBD1 (5 bases). The CDR3 is 13 residues long. Germline CDR1 and CDR2: SQVTM and ANQGSEA. The CDR3 region is CTVSPDMNTEAFF. The CDR3 DNA reads as TGCACCGTGTCCCCGGACATGAACACTGAAGCTTTCTTT.

This clonotype was found many times. The rearrangement links TRBV5-1 to TRBJ2-7; TRBD1 matches 9 bases. CDR1 and CDR2 (germline): SGHRS, YFSETQ. Trimming at V came to 1 base and at J to 4 bases, leaving 6 bases not matched to a gene. This CDR3 is built from 15 residues. CDR3 region: CASSLWTGTGYEQYF. DNA of the CDR3: TGCGCCAGCAGCTTGTGGACCGGGACAGGGTACGAGCAGTACTTC.

On this clonotype itself: A single base separates this from a much larger clone, so it may be a read error. The rearrangement uses TRBV7-9 and TRBJ1-5; D gene unclear. Germline CDR1 and CDR2: SEHNR and FQNEAQ (reference sequence). The CDR3 totals 13 residues. The V gene lost 4 bases and the J gene lost 4 bases, with 8 bases spanning the gap. CDR3 DNA: TGTGCCAGCAGCTCAGCGGGAAATCAGCCCCAGCATTTT. Its translation: CASSSAGNQPQHF.

This clonotype was found many times. The CDR3 loop is CASSPGTGSYEQYV. DNA for the CDR3: TGCGCCAGCAGCCCAGGGACAGGGTCCTACGAGCAGTACGTC. J is TRBJ2-7 and V is TRBV5-1; TRBD1 matches at 9 bases. The V gene end was trimmed by 4 bases and the J gene end by 1 base; junction bases not matched to a gene: 3. The CDR3 totals 14 residues. Germline V gene lookup returns CDR1 SGHRS and CDR2 YFSETQ.

The chain links TRBV6-5 to TRBJ2-7; either TRBD1 or TRBD2 may fit D (5 bases each). V shed 6 bases and J shed 2 bases, with 14 bases lying between them. Germline V gene data show CDR1 as MNHEY and CDR2 as SVGAGI. The CDR3 consists of 14 residues. The CDR3, as DNA: TGTGCCAGCAGGGGAAACGGGGCCACCTACGAGCAGTACGTC. Its translation is CASRGNGATYEQYV.

This clonotype was detected a few times. The chain carries TRBV7-6 and TRBJ2-3; 12 nucleotides match TRBD2. Trimming took 4 bases from V and 4 from J; bases not matched to a gene: 6. Germline loops: CDR1 SGHVS, CDR2 FNYEAQ. The CDR3 extends over 16 amino acids. This CDR3 is CASSSGLAGYADTQYF. Written as DNA, the CDR3 is TGTGCCAGCAGCTCTGGACTAGCGGGGTATGCAGATACGCAGTATTTT.

This chain connects TRBV19 to TRBJ2-2; tentatively, D is TRBD2 (6 bases). V shed 7 bases and J shed 5 bases, with 11 bases lying between them. The CDR3 totals 13 residues. Germline CDR1 reads LNHDA; CDR2 reads SQIVND (reference sequence). In DNA form, the CDR3 reads TGTGCCAGTAATCTAGGGAGGACCGGGGAGCTGTTTTTT. It encodes CASNLGRTGELFF.

Points on this clonotype: The junction departs from the called germline gene at one end, perhaps through a read error. The gene calls are TRBV4-3 and TRBJ2-2; 9 nucleotides match TRBD2. The CDR3 runs to 17 residues. CDR1 and CDR2 (germline): LGHNA, YSLEER. CDR3 bases: TGCACCAGCAGCCAAGATCTCCTAGCGGGGCACACCGGGGAGCTGTTTTTT. Translation: CTSSQDLLAGHTGELFF.

This clonotype was detected ten times or more. The chain links TRBV25-1 to TRBJ2-5, with 7 bases lining up with TRBD1. The CDR3 covers 16 residues. The germline gives CDR1 MGHDK, CDR2 SYGVNS. V lost 1 base, J lost 1 base, and 6 bases stayed unmatched. The CDR3 is CASSEFRDRAQETQYF. The CDR3 DNA follows: TGTGCCAGCAGTGAATTTAGAGACAGGGCCCAAGAGACCCAGTACTTC. The full variable domain, completed using reference TRBV25-1 and TRBJ2-5, is EADIYQTPRYLVIGTGKKITLECSQTMGHDKMYWYQQDPGMELHLIHYSYGVNSTEKGDLSSESTVSRIRTEHFPLTLESARPSHTSQYLCASSEFRDRAQETQYFGPGTRLLVL.

The V call is TRBV23-1, the J call TRBJ2-3, with TRBD2 matching 7 bases. TRBV23-1 is flagged as an ORF with uncertain function. Trimming removed 4 bases from V and 3 bases from J; junction bases left unmatched: 10. This CDR3 contains 16 residues. In nucleotides, the CDR3 is TGCGCCAGCAGTCCCTCTCGCGGGGGTGCTACAGATACGCAGTATTTT. It codes for CASSPSRGGATDTQYF.

This clonotype occurred many times. The rearrangement uses TRBV4-3 and TRBJ1-2; D is unclear. Germline V CDR1 and CDR2: LGHNA, YSLEER. V lost 0 bases and J 4 bases, leaving 9 bases between the germline ends. The CDR3 spans 14 residues. The CDR3 sequence is CASSQEGVSYGYTF. As DNA, the CDR3 is TGCGCCAGCAGCCAAGAGGGTGTCAGCTATGGCTACACCTTC.

The chain is built from TRBV11-2 and TRBJ1-2, with no clear D. This CDR3 is 10 amino acids long. CDR1 is SGHAT, CDR2 FQNNGV, per germline. Trimming cost V 0 bases and J 7 bases, with 0 bases left between them. CDR3 loop: CASSLDGYTF. The CDR3, as DNA: TGTGCCAGCAGCTTAGATGGCTACACCTTC.

This clonotype was picked up many times. The rearrangement links TRBV7-8 to TRBJ2-7; D possibly corresponds to TRBD1 (6 bases). The CDR3 contains 14 residues. Germline assignment: CDR1 SGHVS and CDR2 FQNEAQ. Between the trimmed V and J ends, which lost 5 bases and 3 bases, there was a span of 14 bases. The DNA of the CDR3 is TGTGCCAGCAGCGTACGGGACACTTTCTACGAGCAGTACGTC. Encoded protein: CASSVRDTFYEQYV.

The rearrangement links TRBV3-1 to TRBJ1-1, with 8 bases fitting TRBD1. The CDR3 contains 15 residues. CDR1 LGHDT and CDR2 YNNKEL come from the germline V gene (reference sequence). With V trimmed by 2 bases and J by 0 bases, 2 bases remained unmatched. Here the CDR3 DNA reads TGTGCCAGCAGCCAATGGGACAGGCTGAACACTGAAGCTTTCTTT. It specifies CASSQWDRLNTEAFF.

This clonotype has a count of ten or more. The chain uses TRBV18 and TRBJ1-1, with 9 bases matching TRBD1. J was trimmed by 1 base and V by 3 bases; bases with no gene match: 0. The germline V gene encodes CDR1 KGHSH and CDR2 LQKENI. The CDR3 contains 14 residues. CDR3 in DNA: TGTGCCAGCTCACCGGGACAGGGGAACACTGAAGCTTTCTTT. This codes for CASSPGQGNTEAFF.

The CDR3 here is CASSYGTSPDTQYF. Here the CDR3 DNA reads TGTGCCAGCAGTTACGGGACTAGTCCAGATACGCAGTATTTT. The J gene is TRBJ2-3, the V gene TRBV6-2 or TRBV6-3, with TRBD2 matching over 8 bases. V shed 2 bases, J shed 4 bases, and the junction held 2 bases outside the gene matches. CDR1 and CDR2 from the germline V gene are MNHEY and SVGEGT. This CDR3 is 14 amino acids long.

This clonotype was observed many times. The V gene is TRBV7-9, the J gene TRBJ2-3, with D unresolved. V shed 5 bases and J shed 0 bases, with 12 bases lying between them. The length of the CDR3 is 15 residues. Germline V gene data show CDR1 as SEHNR and CDR2 as FQNEAQ (reference sequence). The CDR3 DNA sequence: TGTGCCAGCAGCCAACGAGATACTAGCACAGATACGCAGTATTTT. Its protein product is CASSQRDTSTDTQYF.